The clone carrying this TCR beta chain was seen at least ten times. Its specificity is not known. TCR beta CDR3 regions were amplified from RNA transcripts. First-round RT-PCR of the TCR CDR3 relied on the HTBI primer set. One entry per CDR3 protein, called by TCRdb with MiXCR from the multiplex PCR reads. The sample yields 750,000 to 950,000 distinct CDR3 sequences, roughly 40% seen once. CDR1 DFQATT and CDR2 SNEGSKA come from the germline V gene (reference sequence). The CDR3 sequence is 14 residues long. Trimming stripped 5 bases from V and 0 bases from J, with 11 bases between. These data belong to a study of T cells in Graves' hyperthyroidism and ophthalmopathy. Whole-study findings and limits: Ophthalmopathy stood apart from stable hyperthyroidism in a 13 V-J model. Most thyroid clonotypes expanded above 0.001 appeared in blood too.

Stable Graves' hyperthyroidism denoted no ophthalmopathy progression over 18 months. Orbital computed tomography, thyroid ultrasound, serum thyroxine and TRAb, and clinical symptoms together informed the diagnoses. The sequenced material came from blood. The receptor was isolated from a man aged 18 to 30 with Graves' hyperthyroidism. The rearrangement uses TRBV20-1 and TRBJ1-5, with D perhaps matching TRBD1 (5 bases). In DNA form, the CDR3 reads TGCAGTGCTGTCTGGGGGGGTAGCAATCAGCCCCAGCATTTT. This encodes CSAVWGGSNQPQHF.